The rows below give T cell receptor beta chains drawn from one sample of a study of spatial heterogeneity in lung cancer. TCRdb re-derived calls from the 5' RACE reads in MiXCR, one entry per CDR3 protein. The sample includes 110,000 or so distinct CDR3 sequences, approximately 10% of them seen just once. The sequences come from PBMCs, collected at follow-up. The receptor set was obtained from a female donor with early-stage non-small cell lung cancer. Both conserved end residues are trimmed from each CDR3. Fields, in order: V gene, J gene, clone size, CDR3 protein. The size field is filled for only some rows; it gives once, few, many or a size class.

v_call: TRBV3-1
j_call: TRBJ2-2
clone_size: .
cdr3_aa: ASSASGRGTGELF

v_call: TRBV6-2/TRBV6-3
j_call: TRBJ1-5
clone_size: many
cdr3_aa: ASSRYRGDQPQH

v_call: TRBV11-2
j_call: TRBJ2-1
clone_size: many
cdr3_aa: ASSLNFNEQF

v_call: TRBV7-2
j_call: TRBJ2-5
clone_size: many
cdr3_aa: ASSLNSGRARSETQY

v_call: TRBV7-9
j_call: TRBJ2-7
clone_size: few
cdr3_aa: ASRTSGSYEQY

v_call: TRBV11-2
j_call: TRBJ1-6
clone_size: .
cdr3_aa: ASSPWTGVNSPLH

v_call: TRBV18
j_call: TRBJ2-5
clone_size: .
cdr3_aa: ASSPGTSGSETQY

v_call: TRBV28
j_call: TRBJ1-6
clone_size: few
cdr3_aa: ASSSTSSSLH

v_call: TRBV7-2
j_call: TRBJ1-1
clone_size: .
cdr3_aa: VSSFGPLAF

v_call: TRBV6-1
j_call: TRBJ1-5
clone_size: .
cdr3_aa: ASSNTWDSNQPQH

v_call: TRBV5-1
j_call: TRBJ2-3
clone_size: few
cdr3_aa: ASRSGRGDTQY

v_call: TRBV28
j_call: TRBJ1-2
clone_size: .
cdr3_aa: ASRIQPDYGYT

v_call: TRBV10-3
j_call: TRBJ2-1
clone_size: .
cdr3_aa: AIRGQVLDEQF

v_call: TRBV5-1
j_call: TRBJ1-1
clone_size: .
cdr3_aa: ASSEGQGVSEAF

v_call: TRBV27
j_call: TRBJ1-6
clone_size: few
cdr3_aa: ASRWGQDNSPLH

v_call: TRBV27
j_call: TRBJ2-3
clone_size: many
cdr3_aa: ASSPRGAGGPPDTQY

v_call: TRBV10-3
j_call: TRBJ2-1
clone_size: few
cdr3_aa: AIGTSGSNNEQF

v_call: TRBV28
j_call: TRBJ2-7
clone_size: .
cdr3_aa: ASSLSVAGVTEQY

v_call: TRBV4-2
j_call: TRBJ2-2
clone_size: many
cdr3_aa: ASSRGFTGELF

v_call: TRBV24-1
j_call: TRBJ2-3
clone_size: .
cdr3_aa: ATSDPGSGSTDTQY

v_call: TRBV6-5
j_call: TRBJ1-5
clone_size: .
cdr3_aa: ASRNQGGNQPQH

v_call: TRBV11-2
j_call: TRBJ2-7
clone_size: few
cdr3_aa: ASSSERQGPYEQY

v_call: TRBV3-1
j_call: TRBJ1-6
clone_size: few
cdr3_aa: ASSQRGQGNNSPLH

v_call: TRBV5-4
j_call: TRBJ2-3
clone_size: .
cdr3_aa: ASSLAGMTDTQY

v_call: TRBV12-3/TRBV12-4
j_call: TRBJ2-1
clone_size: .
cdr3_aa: ASSPTGTSGRNEQF

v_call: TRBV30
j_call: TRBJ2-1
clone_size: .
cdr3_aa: AWSVHLAASNSYNEQF